These T cell receptor beta chains were read from a single sample in a study of blood T cells in healthy people across ages. MiXCR was run by TCRdb on the 5' RACE reads, yielding one entry per CDR3 protein. The sample contains 1.5 million to 2 million distinct CDR3 sequences, approximately 50% of which appear only once. Sequencing used blood. All receptors come from a woman aged 40 to 49 in good health. Each CDR3 is given with its conserved first and last residue. The D gene is left open where the match is weak. Size is stated for part of the rows, as once, few or many counts, or as a class when the clone is expanded.

cdr3_nt: TGTGCCAGCAGCCCAGACAGGTTTAGCTCCTACGAGCAGTACTTC; cdr3_aa: CASSPDRFSSYEQYF; d_call: .; clone_size: .; v_call: TRBV5-6; j_call: TRBJ2-7
cdr3_nt: TGCAGTGCCAGTAGGGGCCGCGGCAGCCCAGGGGCCTACGAGCAGTACTTC; cdr3_aa: CSASRGRGSPGAYEQYF; d_call: .; clone_size: .; v_call: TRBV20-1; j_call: TRBJ2-7
cdr3_nt: TGTGCCAGCAGCCGGAATGGCTACACCTTC; cdr3_aa: CASSRNGYTF; d_call: .; clone_size: many; v_call: TRBV12-3/TRBV12-4; j_call: TRBJ1-2
cdr3_nt: TGCGCCAGCAGCTTGGGGGTACAAGAGACCCAGTTCTTC; cdr3_aa: CASSLGVQETQFF; d_call: .; clone_size: .; v_call: TRBV5-1; j_call: TRBJ2-1
cdr3_nt: TGTGCCAGCAGCTTAGGTTGGGAAGCAGATACGCAGTATTTT; cdr3_aa: CASSLGWEADTQYF; d_call: .; clone_size: .; v_call: TRBV7-6; j_call: TRBJ2-3
cdr3_nt: TGTGCCAGCAGGGCCTATAATTCACCCCTCCACTTT; cdr3_aa: CASRAYNSPLHF; d_call: .; clone_size: .; v_call: TRBV28; j_call: TRBJ1-6
cdr3_nt: TGTGCCAGCAGCCAAGAAAGCCCATATAGCACAGATACGCAGTATTTT; cdr3_aa: CASSQESPYSTDTQYF; d_call: .; clone_size: .; v_call: TRBV3-1; j_call: TRBJ2-3
cdr3_nt: TGCAGTGCTAGATCCGGGACTAGCGGGGGGTGGTTACAAGAGACCCAGTACTTC; cdr3_aa: CSARSGTSGGWLQETQYF; d_call: TRBD2; clone_size: .; v_call: TRBV20-1; j_call: TRBJ2-5
cdr3_nt: TGTGCCAGCAGCTCCGGGGGGGCTTGGGAGACCCAGTACTTC; cdr3_aa: CASSSGGAWETQYF; d_call: TRBD2; clone_size: few; v_call: TRBV7-3; j_call: TRBJ2-5
cdr3_nt: TGTGCCAGCAGTTCTTGGACAGGGACCATGAACACTGAAGCTTTCTTT; cdr3_aa: CASSSWTGTMNTEAFF; d_call: TRBD1; clone_size: .; v_call: TRBV6-2/TRBV6-3; j_call: TRBJ1-1
cdr3_nt: TGTGCCAGCAGCTTAGAACATTTCGGTGGCTACACCTTC; cdr3_aa: CASSLEHFGGYTF; d_call: .; clone_size: .; v_call: TRBV7-6; j_call: TRBJ1-2
cdr3_nt: TGTGCCAGCAGCTTTACAGGCCAGGGAGAGCAGTACTTC; cdr3_aa: CASSFTGQGEQYF; d_call: .; clone_size: few; v_call: TRBV7-2; j_call: TRBJ2-5
cdr3_nt: TGTGCCAGCAGCACCTACACTACGCCGACCTACGAGCAGTACTTC; cdr3_aa: CASSTYTTPTYEQYF; d_call: .; clone_size: .; v_call: TRBV5-5; j_call: TRBJ2-7
cdr3_nt: TGTGCCAGCAGCTTAGGGGTTGGGACAGGGTACAAAGATACGCAGTATTTT; cdr3_aa: CASSLGVGTGYKDTQYF; d_call: TRBD1; clone_size: .; v_call: TRBV7-9; j_call: TRBJ2-3
cdr3_nt: TGTGCCAGCAGTGAAGGGGTCATTAACTATGGCTACACCTTC; cdr3_aa: CASSEGVINYGYTF; d_call: .; clone_size: .; v_call: TRBV2; j_call: TRBJ1-2
cdr3_nt: TGTGCCACCAGTGAAACAGATACGCAGTATTTT; cdr3_aa: CATSETDTQYF; d_call: .; clone_size: .; v_call: TRBV24-1; j_call: TRBJ2-3